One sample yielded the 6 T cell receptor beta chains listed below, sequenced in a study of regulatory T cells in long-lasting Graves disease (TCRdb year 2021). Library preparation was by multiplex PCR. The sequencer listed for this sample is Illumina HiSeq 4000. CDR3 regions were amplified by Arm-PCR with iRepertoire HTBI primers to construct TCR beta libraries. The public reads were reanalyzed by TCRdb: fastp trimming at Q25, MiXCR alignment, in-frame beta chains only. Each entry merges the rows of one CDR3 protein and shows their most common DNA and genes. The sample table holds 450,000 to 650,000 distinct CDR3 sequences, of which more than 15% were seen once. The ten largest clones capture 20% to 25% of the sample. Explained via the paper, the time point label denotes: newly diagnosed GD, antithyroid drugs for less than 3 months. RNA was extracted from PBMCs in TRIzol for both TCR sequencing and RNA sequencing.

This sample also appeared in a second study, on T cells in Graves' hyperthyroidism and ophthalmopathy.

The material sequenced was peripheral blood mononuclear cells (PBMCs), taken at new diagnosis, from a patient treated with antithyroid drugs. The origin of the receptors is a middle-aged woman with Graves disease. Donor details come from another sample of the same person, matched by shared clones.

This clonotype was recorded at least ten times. CDR3 amino acids: CASSEAGGHNSPLHF. CDR3 coding DNA: TGTGCCAGCAGTGAAGCGGGGGGGCACAATTCACCCCTCCACTTT. The chain employs TRBV6-1 and TRBJ1-6; possible D gene TRBD1, 6 bases. Trimming left V 0 bases short and J 7 bases short, with 10 bases between. Per the germline V gene, CDR1 is MNHNS and CDR2 is SASEGT. The CDR3 runs to 15 residues.

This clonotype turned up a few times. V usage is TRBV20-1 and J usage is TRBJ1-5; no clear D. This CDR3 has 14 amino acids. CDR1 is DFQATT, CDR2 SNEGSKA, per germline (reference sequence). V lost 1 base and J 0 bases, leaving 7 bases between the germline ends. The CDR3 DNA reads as TGCAGTGCTAGAGCCGGTTATAGCAATCAGCCCCAGCATTTT. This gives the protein CSARAGYSNQPQHF.

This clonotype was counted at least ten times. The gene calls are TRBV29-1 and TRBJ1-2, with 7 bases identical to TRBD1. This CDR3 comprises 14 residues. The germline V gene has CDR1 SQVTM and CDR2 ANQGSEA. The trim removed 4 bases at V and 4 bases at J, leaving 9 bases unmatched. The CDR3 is CSVGGGTELYGYTF. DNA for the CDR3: TGCAGCGTTGGAGGGGGGACAGAGCTCTATGGCTACACCTTC.

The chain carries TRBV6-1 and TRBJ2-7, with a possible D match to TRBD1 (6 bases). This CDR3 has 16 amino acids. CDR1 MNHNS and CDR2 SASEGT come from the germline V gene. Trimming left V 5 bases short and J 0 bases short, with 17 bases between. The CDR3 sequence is CASSTVARGSSYEQYF. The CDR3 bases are TGTGCCAGCAGTACCGTAGCCAGGGGAAGCTCCTACGAGCAGTACTTC.

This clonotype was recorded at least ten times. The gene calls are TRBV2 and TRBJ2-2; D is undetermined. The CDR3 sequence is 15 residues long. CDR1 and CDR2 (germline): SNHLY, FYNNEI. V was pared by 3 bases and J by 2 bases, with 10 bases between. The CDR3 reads CASSENTVNTGELFF. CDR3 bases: TGTGCCAGCAGTGAGAACACAGTTAACACCGGGGAGCTGTTTTTT.

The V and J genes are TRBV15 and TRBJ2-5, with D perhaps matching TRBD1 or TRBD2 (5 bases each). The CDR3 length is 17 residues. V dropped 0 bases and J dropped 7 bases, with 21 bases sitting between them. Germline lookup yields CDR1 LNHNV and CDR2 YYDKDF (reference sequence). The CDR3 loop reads CATSRDQGADSEWTQYF. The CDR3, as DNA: TGTGCCACCAGCAGAGATCAGGGTGCGGACTCGGAATGGACCCAGTACTTC.